This T cell receptor (beta chain) was recorded in a study of vaccination effects on CD4 cells after COVID-19. Study-wide results and caveats: Nearly all vaccine-induced clones in healthy recipients recognized only SARS-CoV-2. Marked contraction was observed in infection-induced and vaccine-induced clones late after vaccination. The authors studied few convalescent patients and collected no early post-infection timepoints.

CD4+ T cells specific for antigen were expanded with viral peptide pools by the ViraFEST assay before sequencing. Subsequent to a culture period of about ten days, CD4+ T cells were isolated. Nucleocapsid antibodies stayed negative before and after vaccination, showing no earlier SARS-CoV-2 infection. This CDR3 is built from 14 residues. From germline, CDR1 is GTSNPN and CDR2 SVGIG (reference sequence). V lost 3 bases and J lost 1, with 9 bases in between. With regard to this clone: Its specificity is unknown.

Libraries were prepared by immunoSEQ multiplex PCR; TCRdb keeps only in-frame clonotypes and omits some of them. Among about 41,000 clones listed, more than 60% were seen once. The receptor comes from a human donor who received a COVID-19 vaccine. The V call is TRBV30, the J call TRBJ2-2; maybe TRBD2 (6 bases). Source: CD4+ T cells from PBMCs cultured with HCoV-OC43 spike peptides, taken before COVID-19 vaccination. Documented subset: HCoV-OC43 spike overlapping peptide pool stimulation. The CDR3 here is CAWSGTVNTGELFF. In DNA form, the CDR3 reads TGTGCCTGGAGCGGGACTGTGAACACCGGGGAGCTGTTTTTT.